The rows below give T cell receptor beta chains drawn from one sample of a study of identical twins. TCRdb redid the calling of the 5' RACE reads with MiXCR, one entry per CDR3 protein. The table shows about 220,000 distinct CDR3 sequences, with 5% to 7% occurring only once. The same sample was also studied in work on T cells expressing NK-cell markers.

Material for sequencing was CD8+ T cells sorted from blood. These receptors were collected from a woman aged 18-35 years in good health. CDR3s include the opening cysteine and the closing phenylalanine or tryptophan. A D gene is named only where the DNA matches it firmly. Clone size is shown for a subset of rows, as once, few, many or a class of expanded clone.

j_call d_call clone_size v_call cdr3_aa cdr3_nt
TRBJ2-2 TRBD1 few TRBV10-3 CAITSDRGRGDTGELFF TGTGCCATCACCTCGGACAGGGGGCGCGGGGACACCGGGGAGCTGTTTTTT
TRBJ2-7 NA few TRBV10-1 CASSEGTKIPYEQYF TGCGCCAGCAGTGAGGGCACTAAGATACCCTACGAGCAGTACTTC
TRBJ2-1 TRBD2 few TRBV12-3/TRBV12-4 CASTLAGGPYNEQFF TGTGCCAGCACATTAGCGGGAGGGCCTTACAATGAGCAGTTCTTC
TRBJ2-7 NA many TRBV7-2 CASSLGAGTGDSYEQYF TGTGCCAGCAGCTTAGGAGCTGGGACGGGAGACTCCTACGAGCAGTACTTC
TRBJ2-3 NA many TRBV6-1 CASSATRTDTQYF TGTGCCAGCAGTGCCACACGCACAGATACGCAGTATTTT
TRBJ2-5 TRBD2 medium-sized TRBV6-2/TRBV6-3 CASSPGTSSETQYF TGTGCCAGCAGTCCAGGGACTAGCAGCGAGACCCAGTACTTC
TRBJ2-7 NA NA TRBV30 CAWSPTAVYEQYF TGTGCCTGGAGTCCTACCGCGGTCTACGAGCAGTACTTC
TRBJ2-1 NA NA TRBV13 CASSEGGLAYNEQFF TGTGCCAGCAGCGAGGGGGGATTAGCCTACAATGAGCAGTTCTTC
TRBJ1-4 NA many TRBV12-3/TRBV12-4 CASSLIRGEKLFF TGTGCCAGCAGCCTTATCCGGGGAGAAAAACTGTTTTTT
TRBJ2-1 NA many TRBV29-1 CSAYPAGYNEQFF TGCAGCGCTTACCCGGCAGGGTACAATGAGCAGTTCTTC
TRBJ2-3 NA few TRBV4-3 CATGGPGRLQYF TGCGCCACCGGGGGACCCGGGCGGTTACAGTATTTT
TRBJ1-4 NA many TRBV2 CASSDFATNEKLFF TGTGCCAGCAGTGACTTTGCAACTAATGAAAAACTGTTTTTT
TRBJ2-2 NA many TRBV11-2 CASSFVAAGELFF TGTGCCAGCAGCTTCGTAGCCGCCGGGGAGCTGTTTTTT
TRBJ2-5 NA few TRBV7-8 CASSRADLGEETQYF TGTGCCAGCAGCAGGGCCGATTTAGGTGAAGAGACCCAGTACTTC
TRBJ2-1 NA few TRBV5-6 CASSEGRDNEQFF TGTGCCAGCAGCGAAGGGCGGGACAATGAGCAGTTCTTC
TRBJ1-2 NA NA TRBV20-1 CSASPGGWGYTF TGCAGTGCATCCCCTGGGGGCTGGGGCTACACCTTC
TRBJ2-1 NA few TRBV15 CATSGSLSGGLAWQFF TGTGCCACCAGCGGTAGTCTCAGTGGCGGGCTAGCGTGGCAGTTCTTC
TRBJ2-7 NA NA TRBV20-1 CSARVPGGTYEQYF TGCAGTGCTAGAGTCCCCGGGGGAACCTACGAGCAGTACTTC
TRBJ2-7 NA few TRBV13 CASSSGPSNEQYF TGTGCCAGCAGCTCCGGACCAAGTAACGAGCAGTACTTC
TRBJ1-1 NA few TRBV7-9 CASSYTAPEAFF TGTGCCAGCAGTTATACAGCTCCAGAAGCTTTCTTT
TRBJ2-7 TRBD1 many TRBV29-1 CSATGQETYEQYF TGCAGCGCCACCGGACAGGAGACCTACGAGCAGTACTTC
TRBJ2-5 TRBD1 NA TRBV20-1 CSSSNSGGLYSGTQYF TGCAGTTCCAGCAACTCAGGGGGCCTCTATTCAGGGACCCAGTACTTC